This paragraph reports one T cell receptor (beta chain). The data stem from a study of human T cells and chemical hapten exposure. The V end lost 0 bases, the J end lost 5 bases, and 8 bases lay between the germline ends. The CDR3 is 12 residues long. Germline V gene data show CDR1 as DFQATT and CDR2 as SNEGSKA (reference sequence). TCRdb passed the RACE reads through MiXCR, listing each CDR3 protein once. In the table there are around 69,000 distinct CDR3 sequences, 8.5% of which are singletons. The time point: patch test 2, 6 weeks after DPC sensitization. The treatment denotes: therapeutic diphenylcyclopropenone sensitization with weekly scalp DPC. Blood draws came before every patch-test application. The study enrolled 18 to 70-year-old alopecia patients suitable for DPC.

Here the sequenced sample was whole blood, taken in connection with sensitization to the hapten diphenylcyclopropenone (DPC). The genes are TRBV20-1 and TRBJ2-7; no clear D. This TCR derives from a woman between 50 and 59 years old with alopecia areata. Some clones in this sample may be carry-over from other donors' samples. In DNA, the CDR3 is TGCAGTGCTAGAGATTGGCAAAACGAGCAGTACTTC. It yields the protein CSARDWQNEQYF.